A single sample is the source of the 4 T cell receptor beta chains below, sequenced in a study of cytomegalovirus exposure and HLA in healthy donors. Vbeta (60) and Jbeta (13) primers were used in the PCR. The assay was immunoSEQ multiplex PCR, and TCRdb's table has in-frame clones only and misses some. Of approximately 300,000 clones listed, 75% to 90% are singletons. The sample consisted of PBMCs. The receptors here all came from a girl between 2 and 10 years old in good health and CMV-seronegative.

The chain is built from TRBV11-1 and TRBJ2-1, with D possibly TRBD1 on 11 matching bases. CDR1 is SGHAT, CDR2 FQDESV, per germline (reference sequence). The V gene lost 4 bases and the J gene lost 9 bases, with 31 bases spanning the gap. The CDR3 covers 19 residues. CDR3: CASSSGTGGSSGRWGEQFF. CDR3 sequence (DNA): TGTGCCAGCAGCTCCGGGACAGGGGGTTCTAGCGGGAGATGGGGTGAGCAGTTCTTC.

This clone was counted a single time. The chain recombines TRBV19 with TRBJ2-7, with a weak D call TRBD1 (5 bases). Germline V CDR1 and CDR2: LNHDA, SQIVND (reference sequence). Trimming took 5 bases from V and 3 from J, leaving 20 bases between them. This CDR3 comprises 16 residues. In DNA form, the CDR3 reads TGTGCCAGTAGTGACCCATCGACAGCTACTAACTACGAGCAGTACTTC. Protein product: CASSDPSTATNYEQYF.

This rearrangement joins TRBV5-5 to TRBJ2-7; 9 nucleotides align to TRBD1. Germline V gene data show CDR1 as SGHKS and CDR2 as YYEKEE (reference sequence). J lost 9 bases, V lost 4 bases, and 14 bases had no gene match. The CDR3 runs to 15 residues. Here the CDR3 reads CASSGGTGKGFGQYF. DNA for the CDR3: TGTGCCAGCAGCGGCGGGACAGGGAAGGGTTTTGGGCAGTACTTC.

The genes are TRBV7-3 and TRBJ1-2; TRBD1 might be the D (5 bases). V shed 2 bases and J shed 8 bases, with 15 bases lying between them. The CDR3 consists of 14 residues. CDR1 SGHTA and CDR2 FQGTGA come from the germline V gene. The CDR3 is CASSLDQGRRGYTF. CDR3 DNA: TGTGCCAGCAGCTTAGATCAGGGTCGAAGGGGCTACACCTTC. The variable domain in full, completed from reference TRBV7-3 and TRBJ1-2, reads GAGVSQTPSNKVTEKGKYVELRCDPISGHTALYWYRQSLGQGPEFLIYFQGTGAADDSGLPNDRFFAVRPEGSVSTLKIQRTERGDSAVYLCASSLDQGRRGYTFGSGTRLTVV.